This T cell receptor beta chain was profiled in a study of cytomegalovirus exposure and HLA in healthy donors. V was shortened by 2 bases and J by 3 bases, with 5 bases between the two germline ends. CDR1 is SGHAT and CDR2 is FQNNGV in the germline V gene. This CDR3 region has 12 residues. Notes on the study in general: Researchers catalogued approximately 160 TCR beta chains as cytomegalovirus-associated. Trimming of TCR beta V- and J-genes showed a link, identified in a later analysis, to a missense DCLRE1C variant.

PCR amplification relied on 60 Vbeta primers (plus 13 Jbeta primers). Study processing details: About 9.9 million of the 80 million or so unique TCR beta chains counted in a later analysis were shared. Profiled with immunoSEQ multiplex PCR; TCRdb holds only in-frame clones, not every one. V, J and clone size reflect that table, while D and trimming were determined from the DNA. This sample's clone table lists some 120,000 clones. Of note for this clone: The antigen is not known.

This sequence was found in a man under 40 in good health and CMV-seronegative. The chain recombines TRBV11-2 with TRBJ2-7, with D unclear. The sample was PBMCs. The CDR3 spells CASSLSFYEQYF. DNA of the CDR3: TGTGCCAGCAGCTTATCGTTCTACGAGCAGTACTTC.